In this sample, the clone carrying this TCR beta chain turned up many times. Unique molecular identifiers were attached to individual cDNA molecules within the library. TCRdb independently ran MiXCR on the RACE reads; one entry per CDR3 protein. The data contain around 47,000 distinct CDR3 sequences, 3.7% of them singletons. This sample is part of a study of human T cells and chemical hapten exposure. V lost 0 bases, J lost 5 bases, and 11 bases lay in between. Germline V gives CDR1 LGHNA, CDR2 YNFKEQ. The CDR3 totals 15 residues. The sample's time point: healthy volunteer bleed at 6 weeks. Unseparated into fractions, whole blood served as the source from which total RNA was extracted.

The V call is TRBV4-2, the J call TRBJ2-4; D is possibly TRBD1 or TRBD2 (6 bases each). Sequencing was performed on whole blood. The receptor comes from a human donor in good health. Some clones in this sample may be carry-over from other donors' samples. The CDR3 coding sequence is TGTGCCAGCAGCCAAGAGGGGGGCCGCGAAAACATTCAGTACTTC. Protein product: CASSQEGGRENIQYF.